The clone carrying this T cell receptor beta chain was counted a single time. This entry is derived from a study of blood T cell repertoires in COVID-19. Source study methods: Estimates of nucleated cell counts were drawn from the amplification of reference gene primers. Repertoires were generated with immunoSEQ multiplex PCR, while TCRdb's copy carries only in-frame clones and drops some. V, J and clone size reflect that table, while D and trimming were determined from the DNA. Of around 250,000 clones in the sample, 85% were seen once. V trimming: 0 bases; J trimming: 3 bases; junction bases outside the gene matches: 3. CDR3 size: 16 residues. The germline gives CDR1 SGHNT, CDR2 YYREEE (reference sequence). Participants, roughly 18 to 89 years old, spanned about two dozen US areas.

Sequencing used PBMCs or T cells enriched from blood (not recorded which). The rearrangement joins TRBV5-4 to TRBJ2-1; 10 bases fit TRBD1. The origin of this receptor is a woman aged 45 to 65 with acute COVID-19. The CDR3 DNA reads as TGTGCCAGCAGCTTGGACCGGACAGGGGGCTACAATGAGCAGTTCTTC. This translates into CASSLDRTGGYNEQFF.